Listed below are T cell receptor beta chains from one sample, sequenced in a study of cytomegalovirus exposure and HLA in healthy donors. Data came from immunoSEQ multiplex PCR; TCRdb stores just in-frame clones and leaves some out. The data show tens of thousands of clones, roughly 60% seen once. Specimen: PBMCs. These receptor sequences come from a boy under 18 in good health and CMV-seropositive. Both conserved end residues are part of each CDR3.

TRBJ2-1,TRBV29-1,CSVRTGETGEQFF
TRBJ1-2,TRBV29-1,CSVETRGSNYGYTF
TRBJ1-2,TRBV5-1,CASSLGGGDGYTF
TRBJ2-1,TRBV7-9,CASSLVWRSGDYNEQFF
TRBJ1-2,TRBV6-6,CASTPPTGGYGYTF
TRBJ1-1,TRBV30,CAWQGGDTEAFF
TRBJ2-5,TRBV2,CASSEAPSSQGTQYF
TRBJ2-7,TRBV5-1,CASSFSETGGSYEQYF
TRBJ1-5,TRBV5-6,CASSFGLGGSNQPQHF
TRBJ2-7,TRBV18,CASSPGLAVTYEQYF
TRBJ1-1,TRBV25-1,CASRADMNPEAFF
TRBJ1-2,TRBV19,CASSVFGGNYGYTF
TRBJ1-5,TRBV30,CAWSVQGRPQHF
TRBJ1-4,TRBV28,CASSGGGQGPNEKLFF
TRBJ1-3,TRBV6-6,CASRGAANTIYF
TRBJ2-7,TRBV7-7,CASSRDRGDAYEQYF
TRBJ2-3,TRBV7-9,CASSQRTGRPSDTQYF
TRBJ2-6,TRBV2,CASSRDFVGANVLTF
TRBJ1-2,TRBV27,CASKSFGASTGTYGYTF
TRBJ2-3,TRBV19,CASNDRGRSTDTQYF
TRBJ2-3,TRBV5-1,CASSNRGGARTDTQYF
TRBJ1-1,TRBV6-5,CASSYSAIIMNTEAFF
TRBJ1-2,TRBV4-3,CASSQDNRGGDYGYTF
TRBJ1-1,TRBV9,CASSGTVNTEAFF
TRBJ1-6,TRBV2,CASMRTQANNSPLHF
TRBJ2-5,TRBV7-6,CASSRSTPGTGDQETQYF
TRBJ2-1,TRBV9,CASSLSEREQFF
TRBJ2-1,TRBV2,CATRNNDIQRNEQFF
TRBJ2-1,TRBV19,CASSIVSGQGYNEQFF
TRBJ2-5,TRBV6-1,CASSAQRGEQYF
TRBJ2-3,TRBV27,CASSLLESIAADTQYF
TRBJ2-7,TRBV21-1,CASSKEAIGLLVGHEQYF
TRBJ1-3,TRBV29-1,CSAGGGGNTIYF
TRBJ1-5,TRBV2,CASNRDRYRADLQPQHF
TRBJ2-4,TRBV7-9,CASSLGRGGIAKNIQYF
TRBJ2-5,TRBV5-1,CASSNDRVGQETQYF
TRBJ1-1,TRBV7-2,CASTGQAVVGAFF
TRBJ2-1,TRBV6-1,CASSPRDRTNEQFF
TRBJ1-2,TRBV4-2,CASRKIGAGANYGYTF
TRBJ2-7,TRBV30,CAWTPSSSYEQYF
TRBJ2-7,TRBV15,CATSRDALDPYEQYF
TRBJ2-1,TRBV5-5,CASSLVGRGYEQFF
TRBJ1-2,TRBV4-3,CASSQDTGDYGYTF
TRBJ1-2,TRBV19,CASRNPGLQGQNYGYTF
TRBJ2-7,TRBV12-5,CASGWGTAYEQYF
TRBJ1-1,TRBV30,CAWGSGAEAFF
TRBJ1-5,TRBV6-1,CASSEGGTVNQPQHF
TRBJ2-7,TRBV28,CASSLWPRGRNYEQYF
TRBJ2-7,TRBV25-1,CASSETGTGAGSYEQYF
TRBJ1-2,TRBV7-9,CASSLDIRDSAGYTF
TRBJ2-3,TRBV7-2,CASSLLAGGTDTQYF
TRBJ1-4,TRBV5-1,CASRGRDATNEKLFF
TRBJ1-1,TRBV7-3,CASSPGGPEAFF
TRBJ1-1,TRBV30,CAWSSTGISVEAFF
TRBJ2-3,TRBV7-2,CASRSGLAGITDTQYF
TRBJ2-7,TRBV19,CASSIARPSYEQYF
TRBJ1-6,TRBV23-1,CASSQSNRELNSPLHF